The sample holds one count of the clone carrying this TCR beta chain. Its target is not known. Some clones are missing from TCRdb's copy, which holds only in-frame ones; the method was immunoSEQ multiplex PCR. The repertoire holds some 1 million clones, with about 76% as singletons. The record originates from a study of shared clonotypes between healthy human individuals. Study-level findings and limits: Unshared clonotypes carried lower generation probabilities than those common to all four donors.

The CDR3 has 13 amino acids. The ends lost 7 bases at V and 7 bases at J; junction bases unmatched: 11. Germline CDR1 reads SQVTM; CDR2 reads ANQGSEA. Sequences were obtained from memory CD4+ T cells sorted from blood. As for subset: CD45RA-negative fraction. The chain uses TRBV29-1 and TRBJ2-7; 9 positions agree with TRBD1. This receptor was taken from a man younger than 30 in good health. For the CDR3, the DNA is TGCAGCGCGAAACCGGGACAGGGAATAGAGCAGTACTTC. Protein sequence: CSAKPGQGIEQYF.